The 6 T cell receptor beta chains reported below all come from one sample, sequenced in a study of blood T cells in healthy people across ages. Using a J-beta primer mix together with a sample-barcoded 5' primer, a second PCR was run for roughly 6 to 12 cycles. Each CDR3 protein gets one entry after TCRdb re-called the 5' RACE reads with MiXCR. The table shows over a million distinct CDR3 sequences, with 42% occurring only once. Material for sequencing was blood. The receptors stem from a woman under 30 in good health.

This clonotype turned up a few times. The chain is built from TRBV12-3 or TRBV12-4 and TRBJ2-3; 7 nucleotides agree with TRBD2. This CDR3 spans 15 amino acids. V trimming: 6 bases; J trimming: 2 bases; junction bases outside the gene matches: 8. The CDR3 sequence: CASRAPAGATDTQYF. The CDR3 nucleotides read TGTGCCAGCAGGGCACCGGCGGGAGCCACAGATACGCAGTATTTT.

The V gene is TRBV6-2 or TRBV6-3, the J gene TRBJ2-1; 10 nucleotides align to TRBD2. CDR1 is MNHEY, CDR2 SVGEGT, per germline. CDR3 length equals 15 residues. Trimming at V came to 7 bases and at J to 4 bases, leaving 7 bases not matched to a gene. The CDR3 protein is CASTFSGGYYNEQFF. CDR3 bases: TGTGCCAGCACCTTTAGCGGGGGGTATTACAATGAGCAGTTCTTC.

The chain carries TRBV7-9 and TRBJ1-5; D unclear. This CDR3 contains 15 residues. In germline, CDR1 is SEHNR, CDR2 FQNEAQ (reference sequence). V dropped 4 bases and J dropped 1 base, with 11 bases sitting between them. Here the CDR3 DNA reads TGTGCCAGCAGCTCCTCGGACCAAAGCAATCAGCCCCAGCATTTT. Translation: CASSSSDQSNQPQHF.

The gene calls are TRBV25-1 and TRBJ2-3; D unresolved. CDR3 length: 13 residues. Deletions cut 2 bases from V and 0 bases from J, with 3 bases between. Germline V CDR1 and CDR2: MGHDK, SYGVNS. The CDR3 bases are TGTGCCAGCAGTGAAGACAGCACAGATACGCAGTATTTT. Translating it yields CASSEDSTDTQYF.

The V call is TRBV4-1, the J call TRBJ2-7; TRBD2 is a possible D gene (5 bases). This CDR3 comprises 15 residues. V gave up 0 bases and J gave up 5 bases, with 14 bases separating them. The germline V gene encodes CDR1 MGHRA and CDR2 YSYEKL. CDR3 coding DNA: TGCGCCAGCAGCCAAGAACCCCGGACTTCCCACGAGCAGTACTTC. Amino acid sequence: CASSQEPRTSHEQYF.

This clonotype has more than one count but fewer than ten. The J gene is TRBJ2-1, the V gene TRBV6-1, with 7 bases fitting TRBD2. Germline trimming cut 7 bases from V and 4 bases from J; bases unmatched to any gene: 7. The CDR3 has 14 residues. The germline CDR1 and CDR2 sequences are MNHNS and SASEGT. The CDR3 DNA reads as TGTGCCAGCAACCTAGCGGCACGTTACAATGAGCAGTTCTTC. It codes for CASNLAARYNEQFF.